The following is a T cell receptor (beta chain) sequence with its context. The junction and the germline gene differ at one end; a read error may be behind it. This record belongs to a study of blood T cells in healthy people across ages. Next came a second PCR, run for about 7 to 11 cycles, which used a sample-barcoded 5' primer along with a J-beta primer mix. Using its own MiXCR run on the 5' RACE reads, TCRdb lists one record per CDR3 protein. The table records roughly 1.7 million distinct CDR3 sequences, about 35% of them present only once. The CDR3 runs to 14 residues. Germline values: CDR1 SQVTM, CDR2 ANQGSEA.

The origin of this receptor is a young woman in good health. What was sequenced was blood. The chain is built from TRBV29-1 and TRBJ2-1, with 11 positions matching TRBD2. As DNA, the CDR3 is TGCAGCGCCCGTAGCGGGGGGGCGGTCAATGGGCAGTTCTTC. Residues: CSARSGGAVNGQFF.